Each of the 32 T cell receptor beta chains below was sequenced from the same sample in a study of cytomegalovirus exposure and HLA in healthy donors. Both 60 Vbeta primers and 13 Jbeta primers went into the PCR. Using immunoSEQ multiplex PCR, the repertoire was profiled, and TCRdb retains in-frame clones only, with some absent. The table shows over 120,000 clones, with roughly 74% occurring only once. The material sequenced was PBMCs. These receptors were collected from a young woman in good health and CMV-seropositive.

The CDR3 DNA sequence: TGTGCCAGCACTGAGGGGCCAGGGGGTATCTACGAGCAGTACTTC. Its protein is CASTEGPGGIYEQYF. This chain links TRBV6-1 with TRBJ2-7; 7 bases fit TRBD1. This CDR3 is built from 15 residues. J lost 3 bases, V lost 7 bases, and 12 bases had no gene match. Germline CDR1 MNHNS, CDR2 SASEGT.

The chain couples TRBV29-1 to TRBJ2-4; 11 bases are a match to TRBD2. With 7 bases clipped from V and 0 bases from J, the junction kept 11 bases outside the gene matches. There are 17 residues in the CDR3. Germline V gene sequence: CDR1 SQVTM, CDR2 ANQGSEA. CDR3 residues: CSARTVAGGLAKNIQYF. In DNA form, the CDR3 reads TGCAGCGCCAGAACGGTAGCGGGGGGGTTAGCCAAAAACATTCAGTACTTC.

The chain recombines TRBV4-1 with TRBJ2-1; 9 bases match TRBD2. CDR3 length: 14 residues. The trim removed 1 base at V and 12 bases at J, leaving 7 bases unmatched. Looked up from germline, CDR1 is MGHRA and CDR2 is YSYEKL. CDR3 protein: CASSQGSGGGGQFF. CDR3 bases: TGCGCCAGCAGCCAAGGTAGCGGGGGCGGGGGGCAGTTCTTC.

The chain has TRBV15 and TRBJ1-1; no definite D call. Germline loops: CDR1 LNHNV, CDR2 YYDKDF (reference sequence). Trimming took 3 bases from V and 4 from J, leaving 18 bases between them. The CDR3 extends over 16 amino acids. CDR3 sequence (DNA): TGTGCCACCAGCAGGGCCCCGGGTAATTTGGGCACTGAAGCTTTCTTT. This encodes CATSRAPGNLGTEAFF.

The chain carries TRBV29-1 and TRBJ2-5; weak D call: TRBD1 (7 bases). The DNA end favors TRBJ2-7, so the J call may be wrong. The CDR3 consists of 16 residues. Germline V gene data show CDR1 as SQVTM and CDR2 as ANQGSEA. CDR3 sequence (DNA): TGCAGCGTTGAATCTGTTATGGAGGGACAGTTTTACGAGCAGTACTTC. It translates to CSVESVMEGQFYEQYF.

V usage is TRBV7-2 and J usage is TRBJ2-7; 10 positions agree with TRBD2. The length of the CDR3 is 15 residues. The trim removed 2 bases at V and 0 bases at J, leaving 1 base unmatched. CDR1 SGHTA and CDR2 FQGNSA come from the germline V gene. The CDR3, as DNA: TGTGCCAGCAGCTTACTAGCGGGGGACTCCTACGAGCAGTACTTC. As protein: CASSLLAGDSYEQYF.

This chain connects TRBV30 to TRBJ1-5; D is possibly TRBD1 (5 bases). Between the trimmed V and J ends, which lost 3 bases and 3 bases, there was a span of 15 bases. CDR3 length equals 15 residues. Germline loops: CDR1 GTSNPN, CDR2 SVGIG (reference sequence). DNA for the CDR3: TGTGCCTGGAGCCCTCAGGGTCAGTTCAATCAGCCCCAGCATTTT. The encoded protein is CAWSPQGQFNQPQHF.

The chain uses TRBV13 and TRBJ2-3; D is possibly TRBD1 (6 bases). Per the germline V gene, CDR1 is PRHDT and CDR2 is FYEKMQ (reference sequence). The V gene lost 5 bases and the J gene lost 4 bases, with 19 bases spanning the gap. The CDR3 has 16 residues. The CDR3: CASSARTEKSPDTQYF. Written as DNA, the CDR3 is TGTGCCAGCAGCGCGCGGACAGAGAAGAGCCCAGATACGCAGTATTTT. The complete variable domain, with remaining parts taken from reference TRBV13 and TRBJ2-3, reads AAGVIQSPRHLIKEKRETATLKCYPIPRHDTVYWYQQGPGQDPQFLISFYEKMQSDKGSIPDRFSAQQFSDYHSELNMSSLELGDSALYFCASSARTEKSPDTQYFGPGTRLTVL.

The chain carries TRBV15 and TRBJ1-2; D is uncertain. The CDR3 is 15 amino acids. The V gene lost 0 bases and the J gene lost 6 bases, with 14 bases spanning the gap. In germline, CDR1 is LNHNV, CDR2 YYDKDF (reference sequence). DNA for the CDR3: TGTGCCACCAGCAGAGATATGGCCCCGAGGGATGGCTACACCTTC. Protein: CATSRDMAPRDGYTF.

The chain uses TRBV10-3 and TRBJ2-4; possible D gene TRBD2, 7 bases. V was clipped by 7 bases and J by 0 bases, with 16 bases between them. CDR1 and CDR2 (germline): ENHRY, SYGVKD. The CDR3 runs to 16 residues. CDR3 in DNA: TGTGCCATCATGGAGGGGGGGGGACTAGCCAAAAACATTCAGTACTTC. This gives the protein CAIMEGGGLAKNIQYF.

The V call is TRBV11-2, the J call TRBJ2-1; 8 bases align to TRBD2. The CDR3 is 14 amino acids. The V gene end was trimmed by 5 bases and the J gene end by 6 bases; junction bases not matched to a gene: 6. Germline CDR1 and CDR2: SGHAT and FQNNGV. DNA for the CDR3: TGTGCCAGCAGCCCCTTAGCGGGGTTCAATGAGCAGTTCTTC. Amino acid sequence: CASSPLAGFNEQFF.

This clone was detected once. The rearrangement links TRBV28 to TRBJ2-2; the D gene is possibly TRBD1 (6 bases). V was shortened by 7 bases and J by 2 bases, with 14 bases between the two germline ends. Germline values: CDR1 MDHEN, CDR2 SYDVKM. The length of the CDR3 is 15 residues. DNA of the CDR3: TGTGCCAGCAAACCGGGACACAGAAACACCGGGGAGCTGTTTTTT. Translating gives CASKPGHRNTGELFF.

The CDR3 region has the DNA TGTGCCAGCAGTGACCGGGACAGGGAAGTCTATGGCTACACCTTC. Encoded protein: CASSDRDREVYGYTF. The chain combines TRBV28 with TRBJ1-2; the match to TRBD1 covers 9 bases. The germline V gene encodes CDR1 MDHEN and CDR2 SYDVKM. Germline trimming cut 5 bases from V and 4 bases from J; bases unmatched to any gene: 8. The CDR3 runs 15 residues.

In regard to this clone: Sequence at one end of the junction differs from germline and may be a read error. The rearrangement uses TRBV2 and TRBJ1-1; no definite D call. The CDR3 extends over 13 amino acids. Per germline, CDR1 SNHLY and CDR2 FYNNEI. CDR3: CASREDMNTEAFF. The CDR3 region has the DNA TGTGCCAGCAGGGAAGACATGAACACTGAAGCTTTCTTT. The full variable domain, its missing parts supplied by reference TRBV2 and TRBJ1-1, is EPEVTQTPSHQVTQMGQEVILRCVPISNHLYFYWYRQILGQKVEFLVSFYNNEISEKSEIFDDQFSVERPDGSNFTLKIRSTKLEDSAMYFCASREDMNTEAFFGQGTRLTVV.

The chain combines TRBV5-1 with TRBJ1-1; D gene unclear. V lost 1 base and J lost 7, with 14 bases in between. CDR3 length: 14 amino acids. Looked up from germline, CDR1 is SGHRS and CDR2 is YFSETQ. CDR3 amino acids: CASSLSTTAIEAFF. CDR3 in DNA: TGCGCCAGCAGCTTGTCGACTACAGCCATTGAAGCTTTCTTT.

This chain uses TRBV4-2 with TRBJ2-2; unclear D gene. CDR3 length: 18 residues. Germline assignment: CDR1 LGHNA and CDR2 YNFKEQ. V lost 0 bases and J 3 bases, leaving 17 bases between the germline ends. The CDR3 loop is CASSQDRWVVGYTGELFF. The CDR3, as DNA: TGTGCCAGCAGCCAAGATCGGTGGGTGGTGGGCTACACCGGGGAGCTGTTTTTT.

This clone was picked up a small number of times. V usage is TRBV15 and J usage is TRBJ1-5; D call uncertain. Germline CDR1 LNHNV, CDR2 YYDKDF (reference sequence). V lost 1 base and J lost 1, with 8 bases in between. This CDR3 is built from 15 residues. The chain's CDR3 is CATSRVRGSNQPQHF. The CDR3 DNA follows: TGTGCCACCAGCAGAGTGAGAGGAAGCAATCAGCCCCAGCATTTT.

This clone has only a few counts. The chain recombines TRBV11-2 with TRBJ2-1, with no clear D. The germline CDR1 and CDR2 sequences are SGHAT and FQNNGV. The CDR3 length is 13 residues. The V and J ends lost 7 bases and 6 bases respectively, with 13 bases between them. DNA for the CDR3: TGTGCCAGCAACTGGCGGAGTGGCAATGAGCAGTTCTTC. Protein: CASNWRSGNEQFF.

The rearrangement links TRBV9 to TRBJ2-1; TRBD2 is a possible D gene (5 bases). The germline V gene has CDR1 SGDLS and CDR2 YYNGEE. V lost 0 bases and J 8 bases, leaving 18 bases between the germline ends. This CDR3 is built from 16 residues. The CDR3 spells CASSVGEYEGRDEQFF. The CDR3 nucleotides read TGTGCCAGCAGCGTAGGGGAATACGAGGGTCGAGATGAGCAGTTCTTC.

The table lists this clone with a count of one. This chain uses TRBV5-6 with TRBJ2-3; 8 nucleotides line up with TRBD1. The V gene's germline CDR1 is SGHDT and CDR2 YYEEEE. The CDR3 has 16 residues. V was pared by 0 bases and J by 6 bases, with 9 bases of the junction left unmatched. This chain's CDR3 is CASSLGVRGRPDTQYF. The CDR3 nucleotides read TGTGCCAGCAGCTTGGGTGTCAGGGGGCGTCCGGATACGCAGTATTTT.

The J gene is TRBJ2-7, the V gene TRBV2, with 8 bases fitting TRBD1. CDR3 size: 13 residues. CDR1 and CDR2 (germline): SNHLY, FYNNEI. V was pared by 10 bases and J by 6 bases, with 11 bases of the junction left unmatched. The CDR3 loop is CAMQGARGSEQYF. The CDR3 DNA reads as TGTGCCATGCAGGGGGCGAGAGGGTCCGAGCAGTACTTC. Together with reference TRBV2 and TRBJ2-7, the CDR3 gives the full variable domain: EPEVTQTPSHQVTQMGQEVILRCVPISNHLYFYWYRQILGQKVEFLVSFYNNEISEKSEIFDDQFSVERPDGSNFTLKIRSTKLEDSAMYFCAMQGARGSEQYFGPGTRLTVT.

The chain carries TRBV28 and TRBJ1-6; no clear D gene. The V and J ends lost 7 bases and 4 bases respectively, with 26 bases between them. This CDR3 is 19 amino acids long. Germline-derived CDR1 and CDR2 are MDHEN and SYDVKM. The CDR3: CASTPVRVREGLYNSPLHF. The CDR3 DNA sequence: TGTGCCAGCACCCCAGTACGGGTCCGTGAGGGCCTGTATAATTCACCCCTCCACTTT.

The chain links TRBV7-8 to TRBJ2-3; possibly TRBD1 for D (5 bases). The germline gives CDR1 SGHVS, CDR2 FQNEAQ. The CDR3 sequence is 15 residues long. The V gene lost 0 bases and the J gene lost 3 bases, with 10 bases spanning the gap. In DNA form, the CDR3 reads TGTGCCAGCAGCTTAGCAGGGGCGGTTACAGATACGCAGTATTTT. It encodes CASSLAGAVTDTQYF.

The chain couples TRBV25-1 to TRBJ2-7; maybe TRBD1 (6 bases). From germline, CDR1 is MGHDK and CDR2 SYGVNS. This CDR3 region has 13 residues. Trimming shortened V by 4 bases and J by 6 bases, and 13 bases separated the two germline ends. The CDR3 coding sequence is TGTGCCAGCAGTGGGGGACATTTTGGCGAGCAGTACTTC. The encoded protein is CASSGGHFGEQYF.

The genes are TRBV7-7 and TRBJ1-1; 7 bases line up with TRBD1. Unmatched junction bases numbered 6, after V lost 4 bases and J lost 7 bases. This CDR3 is 13 amino acids long. Germline loops: CDR1 SSHAT, CDR2 FNYEAQ (reference sequence). The CDR3 region has the DNA TGTGCCAGCAGCTCGTACCGGGACAGTGAAGCTTTCTTT. It yields the protein CASSSYRDSEAFF.

The chain uses TRBV7-2 and TRBJ1-1; D perhaps matches TRBD1 (5 bases). Per the germline V gene, CDR1 is SGHTA and CDR2 is FQGNSA. This CDR3 region has 14 residues. Trimming left V 4 bases short and J 4 bases short, with 13 bases between. The CDR3 DNA is TGTGCCAGCAGCTCCGCGGGGGGGACCACTGAAGCTTTCTTT. It translates to CASSSAGGTTEAFF.

This clone has a handful of counts. V and J are TRBV15 and TRBJ2-7, with D maybe TRBD2 (7 bases). The V end lost 1 base, the J end lost 0 bases, and 13 bases lay between the germline ends. Germline lookup yields CDR1 LNHNV and CDR2 YYDKDF (reference sequence). The CDR3 is 16 amino acids. CDR3 sequence (DNA): TGTGCCACCAGCAGAGCGTGGGGGGGCCGCTCCTACGAGCAGTACTTC. Translating it yields CATSRAWGGRSYEQYF.

The rearrangement links TRBV6-5 to TRBJ2-1; a weak D match, TRBD2 (6 bases). CDR1 is MNHEY and CDR2 is SVGAGI in the germline V gene. This CDR3 contains 14 residues. Trimming stripped 5 bases from V and 1 base from J, with 9 bases between. The CDR3 loop reads CASSPRGSYNEQFF. The CDR3 coding sequence is TGTGCCAGCAGTCCTCGGGGGTCCTACAATGAGCAGTTCTTC.

J is TRBJ1-1 and V is TRBV5-4, with 7 bases matching TRBD1. The CDR3 is 14 amino acids. Germline CDR1 is SGHNT and CDR2 is YYREEE (reference sequence). The junction had 4 bases not matched to a gene; V was cut back by 5 bases and J by 0 bases. Here the CDR3 DNA reads TGTGCCAGCAGTCCTCAGGGGGTGAACACTGAAGCTTTCTTT. This sequence encodes CASSPQGVNTEAFF.

The chain couples TRBV6-6 to TRBJ1-4, with 7 bases fitting TRBD1. Germline V gene lookup returns CDR1 MNHNY and CDR2 SVGAGI (reference sequence). CDR3 length equals 15 residues. V lost 6 bases and J lost 2; bases outside the gene matches: 6. CDR3 bases: TGTGCCAGCAGCACCGAAGGGGGCACTAATGAAAAACTGTTTTTT. Protein: CASSTEGGTNEKLFF.

The CDR3 is CSATSTEVFF. DNA for the CDR3: TGCAGTGCCACGTCGACAGAGGTTTTCTTC. The chain is built from TRBV20-1 and TRBJ2-1; D is perhaps TRBD1 (5 bases). V was cut by 6 bases and J by 16 bases, with 16 bases left in between. The CDR3 extends over 10 amino acids. From germline, CDR1 is DFQATT and CDR2 SNEGSKA (reference sequence).

This sequence joins TRBV30 and TRBJ1-6, with TRBD1 matching over 8 bases. This CDR3 is built from 14 residues. After removal of 2 bases from V and 10 bases from J, the junction contained 7 bases not matched to a gene. CDR1 is GTSNPN and CDR2 is SVGIG in the germline V gene (reference sequence). The CDR3 sequence is CAWSLDRGRSPLHF. The CDR3 nucleotides read TGTGCCTGGAGTCTAGACAGGGGACGGTCACCCCTCCACTTT.